These T cell receptor beta chains were read from a single sample in a study of identifying expanded T cells in peripheral blood. Sequenced by immunoSEQ multiplex PCR; TCRdb stores in-frame clones only, minus some. Of about 80,000 clones listed, 85% to 90% were seen once; the top ten hold roughly 7%. Sequencing was carried out using blood. The source of these receptors is a person aged 18 to 75 in good health. The CDR3 runs from the conserved cysteine through the conserved F or W. Fields, in order: V gene, clone size, J gene, D gene, CDR3 DNA, CDR3 protein. D genes are given only for firm matches. Clone sizes are given selectively: once, few, many, or a class where the clone is expanded.

>TRBV5-4|-|TRBJ2-1|-
TGTGCCAGCAGCTTGGATCAGAGCCTAGCGCAGAAGGATGAGCAGTTCTTC
CASSLDQSLAQKDEQFF
>TRBV4-1|-|TRBJ1-5|-
TGCGCCAGCAGCCTCCATAGCAATCAGCCCCAGCATTTT
CASSLHSNQPQHF
>TRBV7-9|-|TRBJ1-6|-
TGTGCCAGCAGCGCCGGGTCTACCTATAATTCACCCCTCCACTTT
CASSAGSTYNSPLHF
>TRBV15|-|TRBJ1-1|-
TGTGCCACCAGCAGAGATTCCGGAGGCGGGGGCAGCCCAGCACTGATGGTTTTCTTT
CATSRDSGGGGSPALMVFF
>TRBV7-9|-|TRBJ1-5|TRBD1
TGTGCCAGCAGCTTTGGGACAGGGGTCGGTCAGCCCCAGCATTTT
CASSFGTGVGQPQHF
>TRBV6-5|-|TRBJ1-1|-
TGTGCCAGCAGCGCACCACCCAACACTGAAGCTTTCTTT
CASSAPPNTEAFF
>TRBV6-4|-|TRBJ2-3|-
TGTGCCAGCAGTGAGGGGGCGCAGACAGATACGCAGTATTTT
CASSEGAQTDTQYF
>TRBV7-9|-|TRBJ2-5|TRBD2
TGTGCCAGCAGCTTAGTAAGAGGACTAGCGGGAGGGGAGACCCAGTACTTC
CASSLVRGLAGGETQYF
>TRBV18|-|TRBJ2-1|-
TGTGCCAGCTCAACGAGGCCCTACAATGAGCAGTTCTTC
CASSTRPYNEQFF
>TRBV19|-|TRBJ2-2|TRBD1
TGTGCCAGCGACACAGGGGTCAAGAACACCGGGGAGCTGTTTTTT
CASDTGVKNTGELFF
>TRBV7-8|-|TRBJ1-2|-
TGTGCCAGCAGCCTCAACATAGGAAAGGACTATGGCTACACCTTC
CASSLNIGKDYGYTF
>TRBV7-9|-|TRBJ2-2|-
TGTGCCAGCAGCTTAGGAACAGGGCAAAACACCGGGGAGCTGTTTTTT
CASSLGTGQNTGELFF
>TRBV18|-|TRBJ1-1|-
TGTGCCAGCTCACCACGGAAGGAGGCGGGCACTGAAGCTTTCTTT
CASSPRKEAGTEAFF
>TRBV7-8|few|TRBJ1-6|TRBD1
TGTGCCAGCAGCCAGGGACAGCGGTATAATTCACCCCTCCACTTT
CASSQGQRYNSPLHF
>TRBV29-1|-|TRBJ2-3|TRBD1
TGCAGCGTTTCCCGGGACAGGGGGAAACATACGCAGTATTTT
CSVSRDRGKHTQYF
>TRBV5-1|-|TRBJ2-1|TRBD2
TGCGCCAGCAGCTTGTACTTGCGGGAGGGGACCTACAATGAGCAGTTCTTC
CASSLYLREGTYNEQFF
>TRBV27|few|TRBJ1-2|TRBD1
TGTGCCAGCAGTCCCCAGACAGGGGGCAACTATGGCTACACCTTC
CASSPQTGGNYGYTF
>TRBV7-6|-|TRBJ2-7|-
TGTGCCAGCAGCTTAAGTTCGGGATTCTACGAGCAGTACTTC
CASSLSSGFYEQYF
>TRBV30|-|TRBJ2-7|-
TGTGCCTGGAGTAAGGGCAGGTCCTACGAGCAGTACTTC
CAWSKGRSYEQYF
>TRBV7-3|-|TRBJ1-6|-
TGTGCCAGCAGCTTAGGCCGGGGCAGGAGCTTATCACCCCTCCACTTT
CASSLGRGRSLSPLHF
>TRBV10-3|-|TRBJ1-1|-
TGTGCCATTCGAATGAACACTGAAGCTTTCTTT
CAIRMNTEAFF
>TRBV5-6|-|TRBJ2-7|-
TGTGCCAGCAGCTTGGGATTTTCGGGGAGTGAGCCCGAGCAGTACTTC
CASSLGFSGSEPEQYF
>TRBV25-1|-|TRBJ1-6|-
TGTGCCAGCAGTGAAGGGTACACCACATCCTATAATTCACCCCTCCACTTT
CASSEGYTTSYNSPLHF
>TRBV6-6|few|TRBJ1-1|TRBD1
TGTGCCAGCAGTATCAGACAGGGGACGTTCCACACTGAAGCTTTCTTT
CASSIRQGTFHTEAFF
>TRBV4-1|-|TRBJ1-3|-
TGCGCCAGCAGCCAAGAAGCGAGCAGGGCTGGAAACACCATATATTTT
CASSQEASRAGNTIYF
>TRBV10-3|-|TRBJ1-2|TRBD1
TGTGCCATCAGTGAAAAAGGGACAGGGGTCTATGGCTACACCTTC
CAISEKGTGVYGYTF
>TRBV7-9|-|TRBJ2-7|-
TGTGCCAGCAGCTTAGAAGGTAGTCTCTGGGAGCAGTACTTC
CASSLEGSLWEQYF